A single sample gave rise to the 5 T cell receptor beta chains below, sequenced in a study of T cells after yellow fever vaccination. A single record per CDR3 protein comes from TCRdb applying MiXCR to the 5' RACE reads. The data hold about 550,000 distinct CDR3 sequences, with roughly 19% observed a single time. Source: PBMCs, taken 15 days after the yellow fever booster vaccination. The source of these receptors is a man aged 25 to 45 who received the YFV17D yellow fever vaccine.

The sample holds a few counts of this clonotype. The chain links TRBV6-1 to TRBJ1-5; 10 bases are a match to TRBD1. The germline gives CDR1 MNHNS, CDR2 SASEGT. J gave up 1 base and V 5 bases, and 8 bases lay outside the gene matches. This CDR3 region has 17 residues. CDR3 region: CASSPGQGVASNQPQHF. The CDR3 bases are TGTGCCAGCAGTCCCGGACAGGGGGTGGCGAGCAATCAGCCCCAGCATTTT.

The chain couples TRBV7-9 to TRBJ2-1, with 7 bases aligning to TRBD2. The CDR3 is 16 amino acids. Germline-derived CDR1 and CDR2 are SEHNR and FQNEAQ (reference sequence). The J segment lost 5 bases and the V segment lost 5 bases, leaving 12 bases of the junction unmatched. The CDR3 DNA sequence: TGTGCCAGCAGCCACACTATAGGACTAGGAAACAATGAGCAGTTCTTC. Translating gives CASSHTIGLGNNEQFF.

This clonotype was found a few times. The chain joins TRBV4-1 to TRBJ2-1, with TRBD2 matching over 8 bases. This CDR3 comprises 15 residues. The germline CDR1 and CDR2 sequences are MGHRA and YSYEKL. Germline trimming cut 4 bases from V and 5 bases from J; bases unmatched to any gene: 7. CDR3 residues: CASSPGLAKDNEQFF. DNA of the CDR3: TGCGCCAGCAGCCCTGGACTAGCAAAAGACAATGAGCAGTTCTTC.

This clonotype has just a few counts. The chain recombines TRBV19 with TRBJ2-7; D is perhaps TRBD2 (6 bases). V was cut by 10 bases and J by 2 bases, with 18 bases left in between. The CDR3 length is 14 residues. Germline CDR1 LNHDA, CDR2 SQIVND (reference sequence). The CDR3: CATGGGEWPYEQYF. The CDR3 bases are TGTGCCACCGGGGGAGGAGAGTGGCCCTACGAGCAGTACTTC.

This clonotype turned up a few times. The chain combines TRBV6-2 or TRBV6-3 with TRBJ2-5; D is possibly TRBD1 (6 bases). Germline V gene data show CDR1 as MNHEY and CDR2 as SVGEGT. Trimming left V 7 bases short and J 4 bases short, with 16 bases between. CDR3 length: 14 amino acids. For the CDR3, the DNA is TGTGCCAGCAACCGGGACACGTCGAGAGAGACCCAGTACTTC. Encoded protein: CASNRDTSRETQYF.